This passage covers 16 T cell receptor beta chains from one sample sequenced in a study of regulatory T cells in long-lasting Graves disease (dated by TCRdb to the early 2020s). According to the study, the label for this sample's time point signals: persistent/refractory GD, antithyroid drugs over 5 years with positive TRAb. RNA was extracted from PBMCs in TRIzol for both TCR sequencing and RNA sequencing. Library prep was done by multiplex PCR. The listed sequencing device is Illumina HiSeq 4000. CDR3 regions were amplified by Arm-PCR with iRepertoire HTBI primers to construct TCR beta libraries. TCRdb handled the public reads itself, with Q25 trimming in fastp and clone calling in MiXCR, and kept productive beta chains. Rows with a matching CDR3 protein are joined into one entry that keeps the most common DNA and genes. This sample is represented by roughly 400,000 distinct CDR3 sequences; 20% to 25% of them were singletons. The top ten clones comprise 14% of the sample.

The source material was peripheral blood mononuclear cells (PBMCs), sampled when the disease was refractory, from a patient treated with antithyroid drugs. Source of these receptors: a female donor with Graves disease.

This clonotype was seen many times. The chain employs TRBV28 and TRBJ1-1; D not resolved. From germline, CDR1 is MDHEN and CDR2 SYDVKM. Trimming cost V 7 bases and J 1 base, with 16 bases left between them. The CDR3 contains 15 residues. CDR3 DNA sequence: TGTGCCAGCACCGTGGCCAAGGCCGGGAACACTGAAGCTTTCTTT. Its translation: CASTVAKAGNTEAFF.

This clonotype was detected many times. V and J are TRBV27 and TRBJ1-6; D is undetermined. Trimming stripped 8 bases from V and 2 bases from J, with 7 bases between. Germline V lookup: CDR1 MNHEY, CDR2 SMNVEV (reference sequence). CDR3 length: 13 residues. CDR3 region: CASRRTYNSPLHF. The CDR3 bases are TGTGCCAGCCGAAGGACCTATAATTCACCCCTCCACTTT.

This clonotype was counted at least ten times. The genes are TRBV28 and TRBJ2-4; weak D call: TRBD2 (5 bases). Germline CDR1 MDHEN, CDR2 SYDVKM. Trimming removed 5 bases from V and 3 bases from J, with 14 bases in between. The CDR3 is made up of 15 amino acids. CDR3: CASSQQVGDKNIQYF. CDR3 bases: TGTGCCAGCAGTCAACAAGTCGGGGACAAAAACATTCAGTACTTC.

In its sample, this clonotype was seen a few times. The chain combines TRBV7-9 with TRBJ2-2; TRBD2 agrees at 9 bases. The junction had 5 bases not matched to a gene; V was cut back by 4 bases and J by 2 bases. CDR3 length: 16 amino acids. Germline CDR1 and CDR2: SEHNR and FQNEAQ (reference sequence). The chain's CDR3 is CASSWREGPNTGELFF. The CDR3 DNA sequence: TGTGCCAGCAGCTGGCGGGAGGGCCCTAACACCGGGGAGCTGTTTTTT.

This clonotype has a count of ten or more. The V and J genes are TRBV28 and TRBJ1-4; D perhaps matches TRBD1 (6 bases). The CDR3 covers 15 residues. The germline CDR1 and CDR2 sequences are MDHEN and SYDVKM. With 3 bases removed from V and 3 bases from J, the gap between germline ends came to 11 bases. In nucleotides, the CDR3 is TGTGCCAGCAGTTTTCTCAGGGGCTCTAATGAAAAACTGTTTTTT. Its protein product is CASSFLRGSNEKLFF.

The chain uses TRBV5-6 and TRBJ2-7; either TRBD1 or TRBD2 may fit D (5 bases each). This CDR3 spans 15 amino acids. The V and J ends lost 2 bases and 0 bases respectively, with 12 bases between them. Germline V gene lookup returns CDR1 SGHDT and CDR2 YYEEEE. CDR3 in DNA: TGTGCCAGCAGCTTTGGGGACGGATCCTCCTACGAGCAGTACTTC. Protein: CASSFGDGSSYEQYF.

The chain employs TRBV7-8 and TRBJ2-2; 7 bases align to TRBD2. The CDR3 is 15 residues long. With 5 bases clipped from V and 5 bases from J, the junction kept 8 bases outside the gene matches. CDR1 is SGHVS, CDR2 FQNEAQ, per germline. The chain's CDR3 is CASSLRAGETGELFF. CDR3 coding DNA: TGTGCCAGCAGCCTCCGGGCGGGAGAGACCGGGGAGCTGTTTTTT. Drawing the rest from reference TRBV7-8 and TRBJ2-2, the complete variable domain is GAGVSQSPRYKVAKRGQDVALRCDPISGHVSLFWYQQALGQGPEFLTYFQNEAQLDKSGLPSDRFFAERPEGSVSTLKIQRTQQEDSAVYLCASSLRAGETGELFFGEGSRLTVL.

The table lists this clonotype with a few counts. The chain has TRBV6-2 or TRBV6-3 and TRBJ2-3, with a possible D match to TRBD2 (5 bases). Trimming took off 2 bases at V and 1 base at J, with 16 bases between the two ends. Germline CDR1 reads MNHEY; CDR2 reads SVGEGT. The CDR3 runs to 17 residues. Here the CDR3 DNA reads TGTGCCAGCAGTTACCCTGATAGAGGAGGCGGCACAGATACGCAGTATTTT. This gives the protein CASSYPDRGGGTDTQYF.

This clonotype occurred many times. The chain links TRBV25-1 to TRBJ2-2; the D is unclear. V was clipped by 7 bases and J by 4 bases, with 4 bases between them. The V gene's germline CDR1 is MGHDK and CDR2 SYGVNS. The CDR3 covers 11 residues. Written as DNA, the CDR3 is TGTGCCAGCACCCTCACCGGGGAGCTGTTTTTT. Translating it yields CASTLTGELFF. The full variable domain, its missing parts supplied by reference TRBV25-1 and TRBJ2-2, is EADIYQTPRYLVIGTGKKITLECSQTMGHDKMYWYQQDPGMELHLIHYSYGVNSTEKGDLSSESTVSRIRTEHFPLTLESARPSHTSQYLCASTLTGELFFGEGSRLTVL.

At least ten counts were recorded for this clonotype. The chain recombines TRBV2 with TRBJ2-7; 7 nucleotides line up with TRBD2. Losses at the gene ends were 8 bases for V and 9 bases for J; bases not matched to a gene: 4. Germline CDR1 SNHLY, CDR2 FYNNEI. CDR3 length: 10 amino acids. For the CDR3, the DNA is TGTGCCAGCGGGGGGAGGGGGCAGTACTTC. Its translation is CASGGRGQYF.

This clonotype was seen ten or more times. This sequence joins TRBV6-5 and TRBJ2-7; 8 bases fit TRBD1. This CDR3 is 14 amino acids long. The germline V gene has CDR1 MNHEY and CDR2 SVGAGI. Trimming cost V 2 bases and J 6 bases; bases outside gene matches: 6. This chain's CDR3 is CASSYQGASGEQYF. For the CDR3, the DNA is TGTGCCAGCAGTTACCAGGGGGCTAGTGGCGAGCAGTACTTC.

This clonotype was counted a few times. The chain recombines TRBV30 with TRBJ1-5, with D tentatively TRBD1 (6 bases). V lost 3 bases to trimming and J lost 4 bases, with 10 bases between them. Looked up from germline, CDR1 is GTSNPN and CDR2 is SVGIG (reference sequence). There are 13 residues in the CDR3. Written as DNA, the CDR3 is TGTGCCTGGAGCCTACAGGGAAATCAGCCCCAGCATTTT. Amino acid sequence: CAWSLQGNQPQHF.

Ten or more counts support this clonotype. This sequence joins TRBV28 and TRBJ1-5; D gene ambiguous. The germline gives CDR1 MDHEN, CDR2 SYDVKM. V was pared by 2 bases and J by 2 bases, with 10 bases between. This CDR3 is 15 amino acids long. CDR3 nucleotides: TGTGCCAGCAGTTTAGCGGCCGGGGGCAATCAGCCCCAGCATTTT. It codes for CASSLAAGGNQPQHF. Full variable domain (outside the CDR3, taken from reference TRBV28 and TRBJ1-5): DVKVTQSSRYLVKRTGEKVFLECVQDMDHENMFWYRQDPGLGLRLIYFSYDVKMKEKGDIPEGYSVSREKKERFSLILESASTNQTSMYLCASSLAAGGNQPQHFGDGTRLSIL.

In its sample, this clonotype was seen many times. The chain joins TRBV20-1 to TRBJ2-5; 9 bases are shared with TRBD1. The CDR3 runs to 14 residues. Looked up from germline, CDR1 is DFQATT and CDR2 is SNEGSKA (reference sequence). After removal of 2 bases from V and 4 bases from J, the junction contained 5 bases not matched to a gene. CDR3 region: CSARRGQGGETQYF. The CDR3 bases are TGCAGTGCTAGAAGGGGACAGGGCGGAGAGACCCAGTACTTC.

This clonotype was observed a few times. The chain joins TRBV27 to TRBJ2-1; D gene uncertain. The CDR3 has 16 amino acids. Trimming pared 6 bases from V and 9 bases from J, leaving 24 bases between. Germline V lookup: CDR1 MNHEY, CDR2 SMNVEV (reference sequence). The CDR3 DNA sequence: TGTGCCAGCAGCGAGGTCGGTTTCGGATCCCTTAGTGAGCAGTTCTTC. It specifies CASSEVGFGSLSEQFF.

As regards this clonotype: A read error is the likely source, as a far larger clone sits one nucleotide away. The chain carries TRBV28 and TRBJ2-7; D is unclear. Per the germline V gene, CDR1 is MDHEN and CDR2 is SYDVKM. The V end lost 6 bases, the J end lost 0 bases, and 15 bases lay between the germline ends. This CDR3 contains 15 residues. CDR3 DNA sequence: TGTGCCAGCAGCCGCCCTCACTACCGCTCCTACGAGCAGTACTTC. It specifies CASSRPHYRSYEQYF. The full variable domain, its missing parts supplied by reference TRBV28 and TRBJ2-7, is DVKVTQSSRYLVKRTGEKVFLECVQDMDHENMFWYRQDPGLGLRLIYFSYDVKMKEKGDIPEGYSVSREKKERFSLILESASTNQTSMYLCASSRPHYRSYEQYFGPGTRLTVT.